The 21 T cell receptor beta chains below all came from one sample that was sequenced in a study of blood T cells in healthy people across ages. Using a J-beta primer mix together with a sample-barcoded 5' primer, a second PCR was run for about 6 to 12 cycles. MiXCR, run by TCRdb on the 5' RACE reads, gives a single entry per CDR3 protein. The sample records some 890,000 distinct CDR3 sequences, approximately 32% being singletons. These data were likewise used in another study, on T cells of mothers and their children.

The material sequenced was blood. The receptors originated from a woman between 40 and 50 years old in good health.

The table lists this clonotype with a few counts. This chain uses TRBV6-2 or TRBV6-3 with TRBJ1-2; D not resolved. The germline CDR1 and CDR2 sequences are MNHEY and SVGEGT. The CDR3 totals 18 residues. V was trimmed by 5 bases and J by 7 bases, leaving 29 bases between them. The CDR3 region is CASSRASHTLLRSIGYTF. The CDR3 DNA is TGTGCCAGCAGTCGAGCCTCTCACACCCTCTTAAGGAGTATTGGCTACACCTTC.

The chain uses TRBV20-1 and TRBJ1-2; D is undetermined. V lost 0 bases, J lost 3 bases, and 8 bases lay in between. CDR3 length: 13 amino acids. Germline V gene sequence: CDR1 DFQATT, CDR2 SNEGSKA (reference sequence). The CDR3 region is CSAREGPYYGYTF. CDR3 in DNA: TGCAGTGCTAGAGAAGGGCCGTACTATGGCTACACCTTC.

Ten or more counts support this clonotype. V and J are TRBV7-2 and TRBJ2-4, with 10 bases fitting TRBD1. With 5 bases clipped from V and 6 bases from J, the junction kept 7 bases outside the gene matches. The germline V gene encodes CDR1 SGHTA and CDR2 FQGNSA. The CDR3 runs 15 residues. CDR3 sequence reads: CASSQPTGGINIQYF. The DNA for the CDR3 is TGTGCCAGCAGCCAGCCGACAGGGGGCATAAACATTCAGTACTTC.

As concerns this clonotype: A much more abundant neighbour one base away suggests this may be a read error. The chain employs TRBV5-5 and TRBJ1-1; D not certain. The V gene's germline CDR1 is SGHKS and CDR2 YYEKEE (reference sequence). The CDR3 is 13 amino acids. The CDR3 loop is CAGSPYQNTEAFF. The CDR3 coding sequence is TGTGCCGGCAGCCCCTATCAGAACACTGAAGCTTTCTTT.

This chain joins TRBV28 and TRBJ2-2, with 8 nucleotides matching TRBD1. CDR3 length equals 14 residues. Germline V lookup: CDR1 MDHEN, CDR2 SYDVKM. Trimming took 8 bases from V and 4 from J; bases not matched to a gene: 6. CDR3 amino acids: CASLVGTGTGELFF. As DNA, the CDR3 is TGTGCCAGCCTAGTCGGGACAGGCACCGGGGAGCTGTTTTTT.

This clonotype was detected a few times. CDR3 residues: CASSPTGRATEAFF. In nucleotides, the CDR3 is TGTGCCAGCAGCCCAACAGGGAGGGCCACTGAAGCTTTCTTT. This chain joins TRBV7-9 and TRBJ1-1; tentative D call: TRBD1 (6 bases). The V and J ends lost 5 bases and 4 bases respectively, with 14 bases between them. The CDR3 totals 14 residues. The germline V gene has CDR1 SEHNR and CDR2 FQNEAQ (reference sequence).

The CDR3 spells CASSQYGGNEQYF. The CDR3 DNA is TGTGCCAGCAGCCAATACGGTGGAAACGAGCAGTACTTC. The genes are TRBV7-2 and TRBJ2-7; D ambiguous. Germline CDR1 is SGHTA and CDR2 is FQGNSA. V gave up 5 bases and J gave up 5 bases, with 13 bases separating them. The CDR3 spans 13 residues. Filled out from reference TRBV7-2 and TRBJ2-7, the complete variable domain reads GAGVSQSPSNKVTEKGKDVELRCDPISGHTALYWYRQSLGQGLEFLIYFQGNSAPDKSGLPSDRFSAERTGGSVSTLTIQRTQQEDSAVYLCASSQYGGNEQYFGPGTRLTVT.

Many counts were recorded for this clonotype. This chain links TRBV29-1 with TRBJ2-5, with TRBD1 matching over 7 bases. The V gene's germline CDR1 is SQVTM and CDR2 ANQGSEA. With V trimmed by 6 bases and J by 0 bases, 10 bases remained unmatched. The CDR3 totals 15 residues. The CDR3 DNA reads TGCAGCGTGGACGGGACAGCACTGAACCAAGAGACCCAGTACTTC. Translating it yields CSVDGTALNQETQYF.

Notes on this clonotype: One base away lies a much larger clone, so this may be a sequencing read error. The J gene is TRBJ2-1, the V gene TRBV20-1, with 7 bases identical to TRBD1. From germline, CDR1 is DFQATT and CDR2 SNEGSKA (reference sequence). The CDR3 covers 15 residues. CDR3 region: CSARKTGPSYNKQFF. CDR3 in DNA: TGCAGTGCTCGGAAGACAGGGCCTTCCTACAATAAGCAGTTCTTC.

This chain uses TRBV11-2 with TRBJ1-5; D ambiguous. The CDR3 length is 15 residues. The germline V gene has CDR1 SGHAT and CDR2 FQNNGV. V lost 2 bases, J lost 0 bases, and 8 bases lay in between. The CDR3: CASSLNTYSNQPQHF. CDR3 coding DNA: TGTGCCAGCAGCTTAAACACCTATAGCAATCAGCCCCAGCATTTT.

This chain uses TRBV4-3 with TRBJ1-2, with D maybe TRBD1 (5 bases). This CDR3 comprises 16 residues. From germline, CDR1 is LGHNA and CDR2 YSLEER. Trimming took off 3 bases at V and 0 bases at J, with 14 bases between the two ends. In nucleotides, the CDR3 is TGCGCCAGCAGCCAGGATGGGACCGCATCTAACTATGGCTACACCTTC. Its protein product is CASSQDGTASNYGYTF.

This clonotype was counted between two and nine times. This chain joins TRBV28 and TRBJ2-7; D is uncertain. The germline V gene encodes CDR1 MDHEN and CDR2 SYDVKM. The CDR3 covers 14 residues. Trimming took 6 bases from V and 0 from J, leaving 12 bases between them. The CDR3 region is CASRDGTSSYEQYF. The CDR3 DNA reads TGTGCCAGCAGGGACGGAACGAGCTCCTACGAGCAGTACTTC.

This clonotype was seen a few times. A much larger clone differs by one base, so this may be a read error. The chain has TRBV7-2 and TRBJ2-3; 7 bases line up with TRBD1. This CDR3 has 17 amino acids. V was clipped by 1 base and J by 2 bases; unmatched bases: 9. Germline V CDR1 and CDR2: SGHTA, FQGNSA. The CDR3 spells CASSLEQGDLLTDTQYF. CDR3 sequence (DNA): TGTGCCAGCAGCTTAGAGCAGGGGGATCTGCTCACAGATACGCAGTATTTT.

This clonotype has at least ten counts. This sequence joins TRBV4-3 and TRBJ2-5, with 11 bases that match TRBD2. The CDR3 extends over 19 amino acids. J gave up 5 bases and V 2 bases, and 16 bases lay outside the gene matches. Germline CDR1 and CDR2: LGHNA and YSLEER. For the CDR3, the DNA is TGCGCCAGCAGCCAACTTCATCGTAGCGGGGGGGCCGTGAAGGAGACCCAGTACTTC. Its translation is CASSQLHRSGGAVKETQYF.

This clonotype was counted many times. The V and J genes are TRBV29-1 and TRBJ2-7; D is undetermined. Germline V CDR1 and CDR2: SQVTM, ANQGSEA. The V and J ends lost 4 bases and 2 bases respectively, with 12 bases between them. The CDR3 extends over 13 amino acids. The CDR3 nucleotides are TGCAGCGTTGGATGGGGATACGCCTACGAGCAGTACTTC. Translating it yields CSVGWGYAYEQYF.

This clonotype has only a few counts. This may be a read error, as it is one base from a much larger clone. The J gene is TRBJ2-7, the V gene TRBV4-3; tentative D call: TRBD2 (6 bases). Germline lookup yields CDR1 LGHNA and CDR2 YSLEER. CDR3 size: 16 residues. CDR3 loop: CASSQDLWRGAYGQYF. Here the CDR3 DNA reads TGCGCCAGCAGCCAAGACCTATGGAGGGGCGCCTACGGGCAGTACTTC.

The V gene is TRBV29-1, the J gene TRBJ2-7; D is tentatively TRBD1 or TRBD2 (5 bases each). V gave up 7 bases and J gave up 7 bases, with 23 bases separating them. Germline V gene lookup returns CDR1 SQVTM and CDR2 ANQGSEA. The CDR3 extends over 14 amino acids. The CDR3 here is CSATGTTTLGEQYF. The CDR3 bases are TGCAGCGCCACGGGGACCACAACATTGGGGGAGCAGTACTTC.

The chain recombines TRBV6-2 or TRBV6-3 with TRBJ1-4; D is perhaps TRBD1 (6 bases). Germline V gene data show CDR1 as MNHEY and CDR2 as SVGEGT. The ends were cut back, 7 bases at V and 0 bases at J, with 12 bases in the middle. The CDR3 sequence is 15 residues long. CDR3 nucleotide sequence: TGTGCCAGCAAGACAGGCATACCAACTAATGAAAAACTGTTTTTT. Its protein is CASKTGIPTNEKLFF.

This clonotype came up a few times. This rearrangement joins TRBV10-3 to TRBJ2-3; the D is unclear. The CDR3 covers 12 residues. Germline CDR1 and CDR2: ENHRY and SYGVKD. The germline V and J ends were trimmed by 4 bases and 7 bases, with 9 bases remaining between them. The DNA of the CDR3 is TGTGCCATCAGTGGTGAGAGGAATACGCAGTATTTT. It translates to CAISGERNTQYF.

This clonotype was picked up many times. This chain uses TRBV12-3 or TRBV12-4 with TRBJ1-1; unclear D gene. The CDR3 sequence is 14 residues long. V was shortened by 6 bases and J by 1 base, with 12 bases between the two germline ends. CDR3 loop: CASSFPGRNTEAFF. The DNA for the CDR3 is TGTGCCAGCAGCTTTCCGGGCAGGAACACTGAAGCTTTCTTT.

Turning to this clonotype: At one of its ends the junction is not consistent with the germline gene, which may arise from a read error. The J gene is TRBJ2-1, the V gene TRBV7-2; D is possibly TRBD2 (6 bases). The length of the CDR3 is 13 residues. Germline V gene sequence: CDR1 SGHTA, CDR2 FQGNSA. DNA for the CDR3: TGTGCCAGCAGCTTAGCCCGGGGACTTGAGCAGTTTTTC. Translation gives CASSLARGLEQFF.